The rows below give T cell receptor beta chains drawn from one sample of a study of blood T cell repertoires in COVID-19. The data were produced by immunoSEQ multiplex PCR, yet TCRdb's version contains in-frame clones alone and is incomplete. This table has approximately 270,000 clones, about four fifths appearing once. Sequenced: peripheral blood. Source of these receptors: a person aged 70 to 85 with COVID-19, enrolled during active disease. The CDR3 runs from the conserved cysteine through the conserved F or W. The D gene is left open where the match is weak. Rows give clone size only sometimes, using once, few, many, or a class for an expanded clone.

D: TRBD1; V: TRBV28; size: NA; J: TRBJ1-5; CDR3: CASRPQGGKPQHF; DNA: TGTGCCAGCAGGCCACAGGGGGGTAAGCCCCAGCATTTT
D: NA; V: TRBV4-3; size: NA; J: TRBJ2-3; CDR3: CASSLRGTDTQYF; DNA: TGCGCCAGCAGCTTGCGGGGCACAGATACGCAGTATTTT
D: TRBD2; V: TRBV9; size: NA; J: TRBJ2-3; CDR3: CASSFGSWEGPDTQYF; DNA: TGTGCCAGCAGCTTCGGGTCTTGGGAGGGCCCAGATACGCAGTATTTT
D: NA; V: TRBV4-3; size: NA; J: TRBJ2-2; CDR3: CASSQSGITGSLNTGELFF; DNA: TGCGCCAGCAGCCAATCGGGGATTACGGGGTCCTTGAACACCGGGGAGCTGTTTTTT
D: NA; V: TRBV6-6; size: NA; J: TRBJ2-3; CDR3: CASRSDRIDTQYF; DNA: TGTGCCAGCAGATCCGACAGGATAGATACGCAGTATTTT
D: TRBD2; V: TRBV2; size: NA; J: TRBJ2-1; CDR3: CATTPFGREGFSSEQFF; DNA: TGTGCCACAACCCCATTCGGACGGGAGGGATTCTCGAGTGAGCAGTTCTTC
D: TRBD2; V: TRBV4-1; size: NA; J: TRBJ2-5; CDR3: CASSQVTGGSRETQYF; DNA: TGCGCCAGCAGCCAAGTTACGGGCGGGAGTCGGGAGACCCAGTACTTC
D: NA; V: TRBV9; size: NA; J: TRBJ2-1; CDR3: CASSLEGHPVDEQFF; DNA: TGTGCCAGCAGCCTCGAGGGACACCCTGTGGATGAGCAGTTCTTC
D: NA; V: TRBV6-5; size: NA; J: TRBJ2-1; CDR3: CASSRTELNEQFF; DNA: TGTGCCAGCAGTAGGACAGAGCTCAATGAGCAGTTCTTC
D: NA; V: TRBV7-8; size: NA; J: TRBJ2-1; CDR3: CASSTSSYNEQFF; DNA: TGTGCCAGCAGCACCAGCTCCTACAATGAGCAGTTCTTC
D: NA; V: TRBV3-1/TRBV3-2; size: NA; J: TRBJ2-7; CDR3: CASSQGQGGYEQYF; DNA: TGTGCCAGCAGCCAAGGGCAGGGGGGCTACGAGCAGTACTTC
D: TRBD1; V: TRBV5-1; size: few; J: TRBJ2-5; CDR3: CASSLWTGLTETQYF; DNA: TGCGCCAGCAGCCTCTGGACAGGGTTGACGGAGACCCAGTACTTC
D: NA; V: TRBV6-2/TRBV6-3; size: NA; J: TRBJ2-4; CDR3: CASSYSWEVGAKNIQYF; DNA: TGTGCCAGCAGTTACTCATGGGAGGTAGGGGCCAAAAACATTCAGTACTTC
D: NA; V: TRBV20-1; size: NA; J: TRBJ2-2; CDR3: CSATDSLNTGELFF; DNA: TGCAGTGCTACTGACTCCTTGAACACCGGGGAGCTGTTTTTT
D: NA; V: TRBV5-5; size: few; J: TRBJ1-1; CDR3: CASSSQGYTEAFF; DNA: TGTGCCAGCAGCTCTCAGGGGTACACTGAAGCTTTCTTT
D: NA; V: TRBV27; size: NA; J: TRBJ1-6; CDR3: CASSLSAGNMVGNSPLHF; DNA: TGTGCCAGCAGTTTATCGGCAGGAAATATGGTCGGTAATTCACCCCTCCACTTT
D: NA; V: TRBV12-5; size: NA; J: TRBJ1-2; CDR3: CASGTLQGSHGYTF; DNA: TGTGCTAGTGGAACCCTCCAGGGGAGCCATGGCTACACCTTC
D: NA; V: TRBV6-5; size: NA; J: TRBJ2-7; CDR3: CASSYYNEQYF; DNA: TGTGCCAGCAGTTACTACAACGAGCAGTACTTC
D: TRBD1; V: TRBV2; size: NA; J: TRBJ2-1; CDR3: CARDRGLNNEQFF; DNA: TGTGCCAGGGACAGGGGTCTGAACAATGAGCAGTTCTTC
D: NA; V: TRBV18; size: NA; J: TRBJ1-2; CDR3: CASSPPGSLYYGYTF; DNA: TGTGCCAGCTCCCCCCCGGGAAGCTTATACTATGGCTACACCTTC
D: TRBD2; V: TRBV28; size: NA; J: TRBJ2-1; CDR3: CASSFPLADNYNEQFF; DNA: TGTGCCAGCAGTTTTCCCCTAGCGGACAACTACAATGAGCAGTTCTTC
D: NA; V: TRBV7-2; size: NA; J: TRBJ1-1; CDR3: CASSSRVGQGGTEAFF; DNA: TGTGCCAGCAGCTCTAGGGTCGGTCAGGGAGGGACTGAAGCTTTCTTT
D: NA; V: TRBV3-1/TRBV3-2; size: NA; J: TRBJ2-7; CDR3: CASSQIRGYEQYF; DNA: TGTGCCAGCAGCCAAATAAGGGGCTACGAGCAGTACTTC
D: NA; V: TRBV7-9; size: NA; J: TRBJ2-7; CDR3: CASSYGGTYEQYF; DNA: TGTGCCAGCAGCTACGGGGGAACGTACGAGCAGTACTTC
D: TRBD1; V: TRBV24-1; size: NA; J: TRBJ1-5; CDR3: CATSDRRTGKLWQPQHF; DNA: TGTGCCACCAGTGACCGGCGGACAGGGAAGCTTTGGCAGCCCCAGCATTTT
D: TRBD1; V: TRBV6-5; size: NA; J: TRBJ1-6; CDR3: CASSRTGQGSPLHF; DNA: TGTGCCAGCAGCCGGACAGGGCAAGGTTCACCCCTCCACTTT
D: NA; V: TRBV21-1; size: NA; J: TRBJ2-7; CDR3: CASSKLKYCGRSEGDEQYF; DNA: TGTGCCAGCAGCAAACTTAAATATTGCGGGAGAAGTGAAGGGGACGAGCAGTACTTC
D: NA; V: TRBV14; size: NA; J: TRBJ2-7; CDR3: CASSQNWGREQYF; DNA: TGTGCCAGCAGCCAAAATTGGGGGCGCGAGCAGTACTTC
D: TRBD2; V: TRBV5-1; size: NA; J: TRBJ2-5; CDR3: CASSPGTSGVRETQYF; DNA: TGCGCCAGCAGCCCAGGGACTAGCGGGGTTAGGGAGACCCAGTACTTC
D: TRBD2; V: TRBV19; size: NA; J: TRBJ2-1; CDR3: CASSIAAGGLNEQFF; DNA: TGTGCCAGTAGTATCGCGGCGGGGGGGCTTAATGAGCAGTTCTTC
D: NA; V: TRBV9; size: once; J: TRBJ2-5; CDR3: CASSESGLETQYF; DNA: TGTGCCAGCAGCGAGTCGGGGTTGGAGACCCAGTACTTC
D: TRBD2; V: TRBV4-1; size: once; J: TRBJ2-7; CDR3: CASSQGLAARYEQYF; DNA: TGCGCCAGCAGCCAAGGACTAGCGGCCCGTTACGAGCAGTACTTC
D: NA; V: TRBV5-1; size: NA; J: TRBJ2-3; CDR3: CASSIGQRAFTDTQYF; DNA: TGCGCCAGCAGCATAGGACAGAGAGCTTTCACAGATACGCAGTATTTT
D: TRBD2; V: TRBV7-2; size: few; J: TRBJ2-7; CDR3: CASNLDRWEGDEQYF; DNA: TGTGCCAGCAACCTAGATAGGTGGGAGGGAGACGAGCAGTACTTC
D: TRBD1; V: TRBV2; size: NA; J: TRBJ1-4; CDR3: CASGRDRGNEKLFF; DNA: TGTGCCAGCGGAAGAGACAGGGGAAATGAAAAACTGTTTTTT
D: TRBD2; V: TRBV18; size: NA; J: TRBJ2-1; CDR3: CASSPSGTSGNEQFF; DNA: TGTGCCAGCTCACCGTCCGGGACTAGCGGTAATGAGCAGTTCTTC
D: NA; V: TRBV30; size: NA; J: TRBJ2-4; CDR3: CASRTDTKNIQYF; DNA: TGTGCCTCAAGGACTGATACCAAAAACATTCAGTACTTC
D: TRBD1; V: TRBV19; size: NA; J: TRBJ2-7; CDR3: CASSNQGVPYEQYF; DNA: TGTGCCAGTAGTAACCAGGGGGTCCCCTACGAGCAGTACTTC
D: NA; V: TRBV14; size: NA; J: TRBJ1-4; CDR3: CASSRGPAGTLGKLFF; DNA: TGTGCCAGCAGCCGAGGGCCGGCGGGGACCTTGGGAAAACTGTTTTTT
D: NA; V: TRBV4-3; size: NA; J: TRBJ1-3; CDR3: CASSQDTRRTGNTIYF; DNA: TGCGCCAGCAGCCAAGATACTCGCAGGACTGGAAACACCATATATTTT